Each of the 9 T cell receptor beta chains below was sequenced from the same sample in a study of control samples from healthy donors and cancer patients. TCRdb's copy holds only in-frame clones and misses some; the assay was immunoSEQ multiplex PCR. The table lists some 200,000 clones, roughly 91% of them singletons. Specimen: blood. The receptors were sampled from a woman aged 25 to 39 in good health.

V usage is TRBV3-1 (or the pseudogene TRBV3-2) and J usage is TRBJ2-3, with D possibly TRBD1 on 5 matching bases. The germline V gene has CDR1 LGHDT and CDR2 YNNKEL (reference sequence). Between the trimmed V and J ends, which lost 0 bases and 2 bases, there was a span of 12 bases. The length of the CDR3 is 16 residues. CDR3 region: CASSQEGPTPTDTQYF. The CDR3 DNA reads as TGTGCCAGCAGCCAAGAGGGGCCTACCCCCACAGATACGCAGTATTTT.

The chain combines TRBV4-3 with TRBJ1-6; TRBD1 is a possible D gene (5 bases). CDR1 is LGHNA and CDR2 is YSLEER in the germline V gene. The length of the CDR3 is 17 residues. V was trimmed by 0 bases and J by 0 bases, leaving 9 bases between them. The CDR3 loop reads CASSQEWGSSYNSPLHF. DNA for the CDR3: TGCGCCAGCAGCCAAGAATGGGGCAGCTCCTATAATTCACCCCTCCACTTT.

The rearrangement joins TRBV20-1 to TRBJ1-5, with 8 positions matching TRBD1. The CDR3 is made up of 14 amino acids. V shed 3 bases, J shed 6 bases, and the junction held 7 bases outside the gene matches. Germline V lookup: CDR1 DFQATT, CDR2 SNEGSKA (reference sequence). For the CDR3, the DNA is TGCAGTGCTAGTACAGACAGGGGAGGTCAGCCCCAGCATTTT. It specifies CSASTDRGGQPQHF.

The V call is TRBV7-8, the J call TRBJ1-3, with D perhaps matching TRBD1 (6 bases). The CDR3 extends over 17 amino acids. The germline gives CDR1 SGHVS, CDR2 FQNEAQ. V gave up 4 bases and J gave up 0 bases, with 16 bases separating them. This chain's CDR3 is CASSSSRGTASGNTIYF. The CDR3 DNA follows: TGTGCCAGCAGCTCGAGTAGGGGGACGGCCTCTGGAAACACCATATATTTT.

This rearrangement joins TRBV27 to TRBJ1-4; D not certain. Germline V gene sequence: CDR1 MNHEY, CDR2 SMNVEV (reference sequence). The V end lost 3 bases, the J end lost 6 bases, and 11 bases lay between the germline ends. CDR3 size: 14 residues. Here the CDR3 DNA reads TGTGCCAGCAGTTTTTATGGGAGTCATGAAAAACTGTTTTTT. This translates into CASSFYGSHEKLFF.

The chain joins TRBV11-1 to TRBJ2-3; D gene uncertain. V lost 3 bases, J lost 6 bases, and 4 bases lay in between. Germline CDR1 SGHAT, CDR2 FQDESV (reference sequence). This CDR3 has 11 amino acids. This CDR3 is CASSLGDTQYF. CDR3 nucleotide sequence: TGTGCCAGCAGCTTGGGGGATACGCAGTATTTT. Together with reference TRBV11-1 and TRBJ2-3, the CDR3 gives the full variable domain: EAEVAQSPRYKITEKSQAVAFWCDPISGHATLYWYRQILGQGPELLVQFQDESVVDDSQLPKDRFSAERLKGVDSTLKIQPAELGDSAMYLCASSLGDTQYFGPGTRLTVL.

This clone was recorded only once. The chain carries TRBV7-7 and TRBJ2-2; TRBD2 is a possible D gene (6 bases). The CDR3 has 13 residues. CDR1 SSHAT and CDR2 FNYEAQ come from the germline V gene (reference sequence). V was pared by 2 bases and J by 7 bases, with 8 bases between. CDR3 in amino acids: CASSLSGDGELFF. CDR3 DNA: TGTGCCAGCAGCTTATCGGGGGACGGGGAGCTGTTTTTT.

The CDR3 loop reads CASSSRTSDEQFF. The CDR3 DNA reads as TGTGCCAGCAGCTCCAGGACTAGCGATGAGCAGTTCTTC. This chain joins TRBV7-3 and TRBJ2-1; 9 bases map to TRBD2. The germline gives CDR1 SGHTA, CDR2 FQGTGA. This CDR3 region has 13 residues. V lost 4 bases and J lost 8; bases outside the gene matches: 3.

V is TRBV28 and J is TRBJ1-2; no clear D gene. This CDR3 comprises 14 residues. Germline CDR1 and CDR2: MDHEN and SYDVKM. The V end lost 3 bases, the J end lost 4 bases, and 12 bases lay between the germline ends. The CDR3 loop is CASSLGRFSYGYTF. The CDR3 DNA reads TGTGCCAGCAGTTTGGGCAGGTTCAGCTATGGCTACACCTTC.